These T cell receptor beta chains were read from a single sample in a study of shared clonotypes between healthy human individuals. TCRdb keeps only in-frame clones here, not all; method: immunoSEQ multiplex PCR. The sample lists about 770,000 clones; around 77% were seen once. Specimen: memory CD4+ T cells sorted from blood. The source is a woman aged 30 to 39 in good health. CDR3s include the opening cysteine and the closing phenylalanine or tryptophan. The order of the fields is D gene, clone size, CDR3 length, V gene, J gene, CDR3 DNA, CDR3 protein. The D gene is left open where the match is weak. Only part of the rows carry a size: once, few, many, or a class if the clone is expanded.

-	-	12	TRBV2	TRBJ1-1	TGTGCCAGCAGCGTACAGGGCACTGAAGCTTTCTTT	CASSVQGTEAFF
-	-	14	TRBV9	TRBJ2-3	TGTGCCAGCAGCGTAGTAGGCCAGCAAGATACGCAGTATTTT	CASSVVGQQDTQYF
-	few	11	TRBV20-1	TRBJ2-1	TGCAGTGCTCCGCTATACAATGAGCAGTTCTTC	CSAPLYNEQFF
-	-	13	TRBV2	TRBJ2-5	TGTGCCAGCAGTGACAGGGGTCGAGAGACCCAGTACTTC	CASSDRGRETQYF
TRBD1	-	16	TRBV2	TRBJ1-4	TGTGCCAGCAGTATCCAGCCACAGGGGGTGGTTGAAAAACTGTTTTTT	CASSIQPQGVVEKLFF
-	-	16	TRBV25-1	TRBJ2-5	TGTGCCAGCAGTGATGGCGGTAGTAGGGAGACGGAGACCCAGTACTTC	CASSDGGSRETETQYF
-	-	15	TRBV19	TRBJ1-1	TGTGCCAGTAGTATACGGGTAGCCGGGAGCACTGAAGCTTTCTTT	CASSIRVAGSTEAFF
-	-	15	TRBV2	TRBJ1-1	TGTGCCAGCAGGGCGGGGTATCCCGATTTCCCTGAAGCTTTCTTT	CASRAGYPDFPEAFF
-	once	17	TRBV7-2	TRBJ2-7	TGTGCCAGCAGCTTAGGGTCCGGCAGGGGATCGCGGTACGAGCAGTACTTC	CASSLGSGRGSRYEQYF
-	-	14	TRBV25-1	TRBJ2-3	TGTGCCAGCAGTGATTCTGGCAGGGCAGATACGCAGTATTTT	CASSDSGRADTQYF
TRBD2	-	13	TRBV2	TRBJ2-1	TGTGCCAGCTATAGCGGGAGTTACAATGAGCAGTTCTTC	CASYSGSYNEQFF
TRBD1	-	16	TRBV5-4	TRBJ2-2	TGTGCCAGCAGCCCCACTAGCAGGGGGCGCATCGGGGAGCTGTTTTTT	CASSPTSRGRIGELFF
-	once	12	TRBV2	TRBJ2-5	TGTGCCAGCAGGGGGGGAGTAGAGACCCAGTACTTC	CASRGGVETQYF
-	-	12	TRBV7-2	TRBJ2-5	TGTGCCAGCAGCTTCCGCCAAGAGACCCAGTACTTC	CASSFRQETQYF
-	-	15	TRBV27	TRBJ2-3	TGTGCCAGCAGTTTATCGACAGGCAGGACAGATACGCAGTATTTT	CASSLSTGRTDTQYF
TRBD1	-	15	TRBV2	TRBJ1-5	TGTGCCAGCGGTCGACAGGGAGCGCTCAATCAGCCCCAGCATTTT	CASGRQGALNQPQHF
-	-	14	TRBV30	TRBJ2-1	TGTGCCTGGAGAGCCCCTTTCCGGATCTATGAGCAGTTCTTC	CAWRAPFRIYEQFF
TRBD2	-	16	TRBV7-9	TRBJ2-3	TGTGCCAGCAGTCAAGGGACTAGCGGGATCCCAGATACGCAGTATTTT	CASSQGTSGIPDTQYF
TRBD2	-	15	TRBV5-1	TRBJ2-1	TGCGCCAGCAGCATCGGGACTAGCGGGAGTAATGAGCAGTTCTTC	CASSIGTSGSNEQFF
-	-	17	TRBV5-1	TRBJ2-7	TGCGCCAGCAGCCGGGGTGGGGCCGGGACAAAAGCCTACGAGCAGTACTTC	CASSRGGAGTKAYEQYF
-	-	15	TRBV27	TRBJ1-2	TGTGCCAGCAGTTTGAGGGGCACCGCTAACTATGGCTACACCTTC	CASSLRGTANYGYTF
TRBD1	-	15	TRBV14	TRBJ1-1	TGTGCCAGCAGCCAATTGGACAGGGGGAGCACTGAAGCTTTCTTT	CASSQLDRGSTEAFF
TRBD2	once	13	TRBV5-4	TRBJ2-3	TGTGCCGGAGGGACTAGCGGGACAGATACGCAGTATTTT	CAGGTSGTDTQYF
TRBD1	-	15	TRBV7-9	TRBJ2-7	TGTGCCAGCAGCTTAAGTACAGGGGGGTCGCACGAGCAGTACTTC	CASSLSTGGSHEQYF
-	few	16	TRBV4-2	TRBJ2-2	TGTGCCAGCAGCCAAGACCGGGACGTGGCTATAGGGGAGCTGTTTTTT	CASSQDRDVAIGELFF
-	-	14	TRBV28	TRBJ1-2	TGTGCCAGCAGTTACCTCGGGGGTACCTATGGCTACACCTTC	CASSYLGGTYGYTF
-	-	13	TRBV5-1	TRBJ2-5	TGCGCCAGCCACCTAACAGGGTTGGAGACCCAGTACTTC	CASHLTGLETQYF
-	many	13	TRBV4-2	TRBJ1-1	TGTGCCAGCAGCCAAGATCGGAGCACTGAAGCTTTCTTT	CASSQDRSTEAFF
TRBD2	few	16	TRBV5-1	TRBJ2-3	TGCGCCAGCAGCTATTTTTCTAGCGGGAGAACAGATACGCAGTATTTT	CASSYFSSGRTDTQYF
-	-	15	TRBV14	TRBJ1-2	TGTGCCAGCAGCCAAGATCTGGCCAGGCTCAATGGCTACACCTTC	CASSQDLARLNGYTF
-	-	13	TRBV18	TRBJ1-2	TGTGCCAGCTCAACCCCCCAGGTCTATGGCTACACCTTC	CASSTPQVYGYTF
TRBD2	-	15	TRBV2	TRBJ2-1	TGTGCCAGCATCCGGGAGGGCCGCGGTTACAATGAGCAGTTCTTC	CASIREGRGYNEQFF
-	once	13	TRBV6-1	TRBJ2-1	TGTGCCAGCAGTATACAGGTGTACAATGAGCAGTTCTTC	CASSIQVYNEQFF
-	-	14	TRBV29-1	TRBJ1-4	TGCAGCGCCCAAGTTGGGCTTTGGAATGAAAAACTGTTTTTT	CSAQVGLWNEKLFF
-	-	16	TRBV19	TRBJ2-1	TGTGCCAGTAGCGACATTCAGGGTCGAAGCGACCATGAGCAGTTCTTC	CASSDIQGRSDHEQFF
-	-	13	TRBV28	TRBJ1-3	TGTGCCAGCACCCAACTCCCCGGAAACACCATATATTTT	CASTQLPGNTIYF
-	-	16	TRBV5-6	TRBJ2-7	TGTGCCAGCAGCTTGGCAAGGGGGAGGGCCTCGGGCGAGCAGTACTTC	CASSLARGRASGEQYF
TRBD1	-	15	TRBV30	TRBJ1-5	TGTGCCTGGAGTCACTACGACAGGGATGCTCAGCCCCAGCATTTT	CAWSHYDRDAQPQHF
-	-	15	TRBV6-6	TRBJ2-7	TGTGCCAGCAGTCCCTGGACTGTTAGCTCCTACGAGCAGTACTTC	CASSPWTVSSYEQYF
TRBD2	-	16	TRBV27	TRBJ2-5	TGTGCCAGCAGTTCCTGGAGCGGGAGGTCTACGGAGACCCAGTACTTC	CASSSWSGRSTETQYF
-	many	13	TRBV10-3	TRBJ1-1	TGTGCCATCAGTGGGGGGAGGGACACTGAAGCTTTCTTT	CAISGGRDTEAFF
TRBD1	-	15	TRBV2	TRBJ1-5	TGTGCCAGCAGCGAACAGGGGAATAGCAATCAGCCCCAGCATTTT	CASSEQGNSNQPQHF
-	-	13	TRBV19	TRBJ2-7	TGTGCCAGTAGTAAACTAGACCGGGCCGAGCAGTACTTC	CASSKLDRAEQYF
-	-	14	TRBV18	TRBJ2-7	TGTGCCAGCTCACGCACAGGGTCCCCTAACGAGCAGTACTTC	CASSRTGSPNEQYF
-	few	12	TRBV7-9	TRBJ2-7	TGTGCCAGCAGCTCTCAATCGGGGGAGCAGTACTTC	CASSSQSGEQYF
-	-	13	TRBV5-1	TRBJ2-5	TGCGCCAGCAGCTTCGGAGGTGATGAGACCCAGTACTTC	CASSFGGDETQYF
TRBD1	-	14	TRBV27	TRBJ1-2	TGTGCCAGCGCACCGGGACAGGGCTACTATGGCTACACCTTC	CASAPGQGYYGYTF
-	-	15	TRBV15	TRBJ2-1	TGTGCCACCAGAGGGACGGGGAGCTCCTACAATGAGCAGTTCTTC	CATRGTGSSYNEQFF
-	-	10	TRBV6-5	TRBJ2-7	TGTGCCAGCGGAGTACACGAGCAGTACTTC	CASGVHEQYF
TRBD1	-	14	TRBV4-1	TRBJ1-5	TGCGCCAGCAGTCAGACAGGGGGCTCTCAGCCCCAGCATTTT	CASSQTGGSQPQHF
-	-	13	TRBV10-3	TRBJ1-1	TGTGCCATCAGAGGTAGGGAGTTCACTGAAGCTTTCTTT	CAIRGREFTEAFF
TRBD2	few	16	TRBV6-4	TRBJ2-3	TGTGCCAGCAGTGACGCCTCTAGCGGACCCACAGATACGCAGTATTTT	CASSDASSGPTDTQYF
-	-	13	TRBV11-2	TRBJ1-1	TGTGCCAGCAGCCAAGGAGGAAGCCCTCAGGCTTTCTTT	CASSQGGSPQAFF
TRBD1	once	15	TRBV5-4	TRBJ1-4	TGTGCCAGCAGCTCTAGGGGACAGGGAAGTGAAAAACTGTTTTTT	CASSSRGQGSEKLFF
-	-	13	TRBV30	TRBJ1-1	TGTGCCTGGAGTAGGTACAGCAACACTGAAGCTTTCTTT	CAWSRYSNTEAFF
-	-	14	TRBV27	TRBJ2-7	TGTGCCAGCAGTTATAGCGGTAGCTCCTACGAGCAGTACTTC	CASSYSGSSYEQYF
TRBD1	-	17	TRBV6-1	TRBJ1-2	TGTGCCAGCAGTGAAAAACGGAGGACAGGGGGAAGCCATGGCTACACCTTC	CASSEKRRTGGSHGYTF